The 20 T cell receptor beta chains below come from one sample, sequenced in a study of T cell responses to AZD1222 COVID-19 vaccine. TCRdb's table, derived via immunoSEQ multiplex PCR, lists solely in-frame clones and lacks some. The top ten hold around 4.5% of the sample, which has about 110,000 clones, roughly 90% seen once. The material was peripheral blood, obtained on day 0 of AZD1222 vaccination. The receptors were sampled from an adult in good health.

V gene TRBV4-1 combines with J gene TRBJ1-3; D might be TRBD1 (6 bases). Deletions cut 2 bases from V and 4 bases from J, with 24 bases between. The CDR3 contains 19 residues. The germline gives CDR1 MGHRA, CDR2 YSYEKL. CDR3 DNA: TGCGCCAGCAGCCAAAGACAGGCACCCACCTTGGCCCGAGGAAACACCATATATTTT. It translates to CASSQRQAPTLARGNTIYF.

The genes are TRBV6-5 and TRBJ2-1; D is unclear. Trimming removed 7 bases at V and 8 bases at J, with 18 bases between. The germline V gene encodes CDR1 MNHEY and CDR2 SVGAGI. This CDR3 is 14 amino acids long. CDR3: CASTRSNSADEQFF. CDR3 nucleotide sequence: TGTGCCAGCACCCGAAGTAATTCGGCGGATGAGCAGTTCTTC.

CDR3 amino acids: CASSRDRDEKLFF. The CDR3 nucleotides read TGTGCCAGTAGCCGGGACAGGGATGAAAAACTGTTTTTT. The gene calls are TRBV19 and TRBJ1-4, with TRBD1 identical over 9 bases. CDR1 and CDR2 (germline): LNHDA, SQIVND (reference sequence). The CDR3 length is 13 residues. V lost 6 bases to trimming and J lost 6 bases; unmatched junction nucleotides: 2. Looking up the rest from reference TRBV19 and TRBJ1-4 gives the full variable domain: DGGITQSPKYLFRKEGQNVTLSCEQNLNHDAMYWYRQDPGQGLRLIYYSQIVNDFQKGDIAEGYSVSREKKESFPLTVTSAQKNPTAFYLCASSRDRDEKLFFGSGTQLSVL.

V usage is TRBV6-1 and J usage is TRBJ2-1; 8 positions agree with TRBD1. From germline, CDR1 is MNHNS and CDR2 SASEGT. Unmatched junction bases numbered 2, after V lost 2 bases and J lost 2 bases. This CDR3 has 15 residues. DNA for the CDR3: TGTGCCAGCAGTGAACAGGGGGCCACCTACAATGAGCAGTTCTTC. Its translation is CASSEQGATYNEQFF.

Note on this clone: The same CDR3 arises from other DNA sequences in this sample as well. The chain links TRBV6-5 to TRBJ2-2; tentative D call: TRBD1 (5 bases). V was trimmed by 0 bases and J by 0 bases, leaving 8 bases between them. In germline, CDR1 is MNHEY, CDR2 SVGAGI. The CDR3 is 16 residues long. The CDR3 DNA is TGTGCCAGCAGTTACTCGATGGGGCCGAACACCGGGGAGCTGTTTTTT. Its translation: CASSYSMGPNTGELFF.

The gene calls are TRBV4-1 and TRBJ1-4, with D possibly TRBD1 on 5 matching bases. The CDR3 sequence is 15 residues long. Trimming cost V 2 bases and J 7 bases, with 14 bases left between them. Germline CDR1 reads MGHRA; CDR2 reads YSYEKL. The CDR3 sequence is CASSQKGVGTEKLFF. The DNA of the CDR3 is TGCGCCAGCAGCCAAAAAGGGGTAGGGACTGAAAAACTGTTTTTT.

This clone was seen more than once but under ten times. J is TRBJ1-5 and V is TRBV19; a weak D match, TRBD1 (5 bases). Trimming removed 5 bases from V and 4 bases from J, with 18 bases in between. This CDR3 has 16 amino acids. CDR1 and CDR2 from the germline V gene are LNHDA and SQIVND (reference sequence). Here the CDR3 DNA reads TGTGCCAGTAGTGCGCTTCGGGGGGTCCTTAATCAGCCCCAGCATTTT. It yields the protein CASSALRGVLNQPQHF.

This chain joins TRBV19 and TRBJ2-7; 7 nucleotides agree with TRBD1. The CDR3 spans 14 residues. The trim removed 3 bases at V and 2 bases at J, leaving 4 bases unmatched. From germline, CDR1 is LNHDA and CDR2 SQIVND (reference sequence). The CDR3 DNA is TGTGCCAGTAGTATTGGGACAGCCACCTACGAGCAGTACTTC. Translated: CASSIGTATYEQYF.

The chain recombines TRBV12-2 with TRBJ2-2; the table's D call of TRBD2 was not tested on the DNA. TRBV12-2 represents a pseudogene. The CDR3 has 13 amino acids. This CDR3 is CASRGRNTGELFF. CDR3 DNA: TGTGCAAGTCGCGGGAGGAACACCGGGGAGCTGTTTTTT.

The V gene is TRBV6-5, the J gene TRBJ2-7; 9 bases fit TRBD1. This CDR3 has 15 amino acids. V was pared by 7 bases and J by 4 bases, with 11 bases of the junction left unmatched. The germline gives CDR1 MNHEY, CDR2 SVGAGI. In DNA, the CDR3 is TGTGCCAGCACTAAGACAGGGGGTGTTTCTTACGAGCAGTACTTC. Protein: CASTKTGGVSYEQYF.

The chain combines TRBV2 with TRBJ1-5; D is unresolved. CDR1 is SNHLY, CDR2 FYNNEI, per germline. Trimming removed 4 bases from V and 6 bases from J, with 7 bases in between. The CDR3 loop spans 12 amino acids. Here the CDR3 reads CASSARVQPQHF. CDR3 nucleotides: TGTGCCAGCAGTGCCCGGGTTCAGCCCCAGCATTTT.

This chain's CDR3 is CASKRRLALSTDTQYF. CDR3 nucleotide sequence: TGTGCCAGCAAGAGGAGACTAGCCCTAAGCACAGATACGCAGTATTTT. This chain links TRBV2 with TRBJ2-3; 7 positions match TRBD2. Germline CDR1 SNHLY, CDR2 FYNNEI. After removal of 7 bases from V and 0 bases from J, the junction contained 10 bases not matched to a gene. The CDR3 covers 16 residues.

J is TRBJ2-1 and V is TRBV9, with 9 bases matching TRBD2. The CDR3 contains 16 residues. CDR1 and CDR2 from the germline V gene are SGDLS and YYNGEE. Germline trimming cut 3 bases from V and 4 bases from J; bases unmatched to any gene: 8. The CDR3 region is CASSDRLAEGYNEQFF. The CDR3 region has the DNA TGTGCCAGCAGCGACAGACTAGCGGAGGGGTACAATGAGCAGTTCTTC.

The chain combines TRBV2 with TRBJ2-1, with D perhaps TRBD1 or TRBD2 (5 bases each). Germline V lookup: CDR1 SNHLY, CDR2 FYNNEI. The CDR3 spans 13 residues. Trimming removed 6 bases from V and 4 bases from J, with 10 bases in between. CDR3 sequence (DNA): TGTGCCAGCAGGACCGGGGCTTACAATGAGCAGTTCTTC. Its protein is CASRTGAYNEQFF. Full variable domain (missing parts from reference TRBV2 and TRBJ2-1): EPEVTQTPSHQVTQMGQEVILRCVPISNHLYFYWYRQILGQKVEFLVSFYNNEISEKSEIFDDQFSVERPDGSNFTLKIRSTKLEDSAMYFCASRTGAYNEQFFGPGTRLTVL.

This chain links TRBV3-1 (or the pseudogene TRBV3-2) with TRBJ1-2; tentative D call: TRBD1 (5 bases). Germline CDR1 LGHDT, CDR2 YNNKEL (reference sequence). The CDR3 is 14 amino acids. Trimming shortened V by 1 base and J by 14 bases, and 20 bases separated the two germline ends. The CDR3 nucleotides read TGTGCCAGCAGCCAAGTTTTGAACCCGACAGCGCCAACCTTC. Translating it yields CASSQVLNPTAPTF.

V and J are TRBV4-1 and TRBJ2-2; 7 bases are a match to TRBD2. The CDR3 is made up of 18 amino acids. The junction had 7 bases not matched to a gene; V was cut back by 0 bases and J by 0 bases. Germline V CDR1 and CDR2: MGHRA, YSYEKL. This chain's CDR3 is CASSQDMAGAPNTGELFF. The CDR3 nucleotides read TGCGCCAGCAGCCAAGATATGGCGGGAGCCCCGAACACCGGGGAGCTGTTTTTT.

The chain employs TRBV4-1 and TRBJ2-2; D uncertain. Germline assignment: CDR1 MGHRA and CDR2 YSYEKL. This CDR3 contains 14 residues. The V gene lost 4 bases and the J gene lost 1 base, with 7 bases spanning the gap. CDR3 protein: CASSREVNTGELFF. In nucleotides, the CDR3 is TGCGCCAGCAGCCGTGAGGTGAACACCGGGGAGCTGTTTTTT.

The V and J genes are TRBV18 and TRBJ2-3, with a tentative D call TRBD1 (6 bases). This CDR3 spans 14 amino acids. Germline V lookup: CDR1 KGHSH, CDR2 LQKENI. V gave up 3 bases and J gave up 3 bases, with 10 bases separating them. CDR3 sequence (DNA): TGTGCCAGCTCACCCCGGACAGCTACAGATACGCAGTATTTT. Protein: CASSPRTATDTQYF.

This clone showed up just once. The J gene is TRBJ2-2, the V gene TRBV12-5; no clear D gene. The CDR3 runs to 14 residues. The germline gives CDR1 LGHNT, CDR2 FRNRAP. V lost 1 base to trimming and J lost 4 bases, with 7 bases between them. CDR3 in amino acids: CASGLDYATGELFF. The CDR3 region has the DNA TGTGCTAGTGGTTTGGACTATGCCACCGGGGAGCTGTTTTTT.

The rearrangement links TRBV6-6 to TRBJ2-1; TRBD2 matches 8 bases. CDR1 and CDR2 (germline): MNHNY, SVGAGI (reference sequence). CDR3 size: 14 residues. Germline trimming cut 5 bases from V and 2 bases from J; bases unmatched to any gene: 2. The CDR3 loop reads CASSQLAAYNEQFF. CDR3 nucleotides: TGTGCCAGCAGTCAACTAGCGGCCTACAATGAGCAGTTCTTC.